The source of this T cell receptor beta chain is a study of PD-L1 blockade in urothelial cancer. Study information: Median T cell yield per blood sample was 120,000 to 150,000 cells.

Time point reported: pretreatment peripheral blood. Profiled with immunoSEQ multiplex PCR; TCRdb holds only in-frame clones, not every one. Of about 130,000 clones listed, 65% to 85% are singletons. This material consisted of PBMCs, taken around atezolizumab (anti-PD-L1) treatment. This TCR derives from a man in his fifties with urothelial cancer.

The CDR3 sequence is CASVGEKQYF. As DNA, the CDR3 is TGTGCCAGCGTGGGAGAGAAGCAGTACTTC. The chain joins TRBV28 to TRBJ2-7; D perhaps matches TRBD2 (5 bases). Per germline, CDR1 MDHEN and CDR2 SYDVKM. This CDR3 comprises 10 residues. V dropped 8 bases and J dropped 8 bases, with 10 bases sitting between them.